Listed below are T cell receptor beta chains from one sample, sequenced in a study of Tregs in tolerant kidney transplant recipients. Method: immunoSEQ multiplex PCR; TCRdb's copy keeps in-frame clones and lacks some. The sample has 85,000 to 95,000 clones; just over 90% are singletons. Material: CD8+ T cells from blood. The receptor source for this set is a human donor in good health. CDR3s include the opening cysteine and the closing phenylalanine or tryptophan. Fields, in order: D gene, J gene, CDR3 length, clone size, V gene, CDR3 DNA, CDR3 protein. A D gene is named only where the DNA matches it firmly. Only some rows state a clone size, as once, few, many or a class for expanded clones.

-	TRBJ2-7	14	-	TRBV14	TGTGCCAGCAGCCAAACAGGGACCCCCTACGAGCAGTACTTC	CASSQTGTPYEQYF
-	TRBJ2-2	15	-	TRBV6-9	TGTGCCAGCAGTTGCTACCCTACGAACACCGGGGAGCTGTTTTTT	CASSCYPTNTGELFF
-	TRBJ1-4	16	-	TRBV7-9	TGTGCCAGCAGCTTAGCGTTAGGAGTAGATAATGAAAAACTGTTTTTT	CASSLALGVDNEKLFF
TRBD1	TRBJ1-5	15	-	TRBV7-9	TGTGCCAGCAGCAGAACAGGGGGTAGCAATCAGCCCCAGCATTTT	CASSRTGGSNQPQHF
-	TRBJ1-4	12	once	TRBV7-9	TGTGCCAGCCGGACATGGAATGAAAAACTGTTTTTT	CASRTWNEKLFF
TRBD1	TRBJ1-2	14	-	TRBV7-8	TGTGCCAGCAGCCCACAGGGGGCAAACTATGGCTACACCTTC	CASSPQGANYGYTF
-	TRBJ2-7	13	-	TRBV10-3	TGTGCCATCAGGTCACCAGGGGGGTACGAGCAGTACTTC	CAIRSPGGYEQYF
-	TRBJ2-1	15	-	TRBV5-1	TGCGCCAGCAGCGTGGGGGGGCTCGAGTACAATGAGCAGTTCTTC	CASSVGGLEYNEQFF
-	TRBJ1-1	14	-	TRBV5-6	TGTGCCAGCAGCTTGGCCGGGATTTACGCTGAAGCTTTCTTT	CASSLAGIYAEAFF
-	TRBJ1-1	19	-	TRBV11-2	TGTGCCAGCAGCTTAGGAGGAGTAGCCCCCCCCGGAGGCCCGACTGAAGCTTTCTTT	CASSLGGVAPPGGPTEAFF
-	TRBJ2-3	13	once	TRBV27	TGTGCCAGCAGTCCCCGGGTCACAGATACGCAGTATTTT	CASSPRVTDTQYF
-	TRBJ2-2	11	-	TRBV9	TGTGCCAGCAGCGCCCTAGGCGAGCTGTTTTTT	CASSALGELFF
-	TRBJ1-3	17	-	TRBV4-1	TGCGCCAGCAGCCAATACGACCAGGACAGTATTGGAAACACCATATATTTT	CASSQYDQDSIGNTIYF
-	TRBJ2-1	11	once	TRBV11-2	TGTGCCAGCGGGTGGATTAATGAGCAGTTCTTC	CASGWINEQFF
-	TRBJ2-7	14	-	TRBV2	TGTGCCAGCAGTGAGGGGGGGGCATCCTACGAGCAGTACTTC	CASSEGGASYEQYF
-	TRBJ1-1	11	-	TRBV29-1	TGCAGCGTTGAAGAGAACACTGAAGCTTTCTTT	CSVEENTEAFF
TRBD1	TRBJ1-1	14	-	TRBV4-2	TGTGCCAGCAGCCACAGGGGGTTGAACACTGAAGCTTTCTTT	CASSHRGLNTEAFF
TRBD1	TRBJ2-7	15	-	TRBV7-9	TGTGCCAGCAGCCCCGTTGGGACAGGGTACTACGAGCAGTACTTC	CASSPVGTGYYEQYF
TRBD1	TRBJ2-5	15	-	TRBV6-5	TGTGCCAGCAGTCTCACCGGACAGGGGAGGGAGACCCAGTACTTC	CASSLTGQGRETQYF
TRBD2	TRBJ2-1	15	-	TRBV4-2	TGTGCCAGCAGCCCACCGGGACTAGCGGGAAGGGAGGGGATCTTC	CASSPPGLAGREGIF
-	TRBJ2-1	16	-	TRBV6-1	TGTGCCAGCAGTGATATTACTAGCAGCTTTTACAATGAGCAGTTCTTC	CASSDITSSFYNEQFF
-	TRBJ2-2	15	-	TRBV6-6	TGTGCCAGCAGTTACTCGGTACAGGACACCGGGGAGCTGTTTTTT	CASSYSVQDTGELFF